Below are 10 T cell receptor beta chains sequenced from a single sample in a study of T cells in Graves' hyperthyroidism and ophthalmopathy. RNA transcripts served as the template for amplifying TCR beta CDR3 regions. The HTBI primer set was used in a first-round RT-PCR of the TCR CDR3. TCRdb processed the multiplex PCR reads anew with MiXCR; each CDR3 protein has one entry. Of 650,000 to 700,000 distinct CDR3 sequences in the sample, 17% are singletons; the top ten hold about 14%. The specimen was blood. These receptors originate from a man aged 50-59 years with Graves' hyperthyroidism.

The CDR3 DNA reads TGTGCCAGCAGCGGAGGGGACAGGGAGGGTCAGCCCCAGCATTTT. Its translation: CASSGGDREGQPQHF. This sequence joins TRBV9 and TRBJ1-5; 9 positions match TRBD1. The CDR3 has 15 residues. Germline values: CDR1 SGDLS, CDR2 YYNGEE. V trimming: 3 bases; J trimming: 6 bases; junction bases outside the gene matches: 7.

This clonotype occurred many times. The chain uses TRBV28 and TRBJ2-1; 7 nucleotides agree with TRBD1. There are 13 residues in the CDR3. Germline V gene lookup returns CDR1 MDHEN and CDR2 SYDVKM. V lost 5 bases and J lost 7; bases outside the gene matches: 5. In DNA, the CDR3 is TGTGCCAGCAGTCCGGGACAGTGGAATGAGCAGTTCTTC. Translated: CASSPGQWNEQFF. The full variable domain, rest sourced from reference TRBV28 and TRBJ2-1, is DVKVTQSSRYLVKRTGEKVFLECVQDMDHENMFWYRQDPGLGLRLIYFSYDVKMKEKGDIPEGYSVSREKKERFSLILESASTNQTSMYLCASSPGQWNEQFFGPGTRLTVL.

This clonotype was observed at least ten times. This chain links TRBV7-9 with TRBJ2-7; D gene ambiguous. Germline CDR1 SEHNR, CDR2 FQNEAQ (reference sequence). This CDR3 spans 13 amino acids. V dropped 5 bases and J dropped 3 bases, with 11 bases sitting between them. The CDR3 protein is CASSPSVSYEQYF. CDR3 DNA: TGTGCCAGCAGCCCCAGTGTCAGCTACGAGCAGTACTTC. The entire variable domain, with the rest obtained from reference TRBV7-9 and TRBJ2-7, is as follows: DTGVSQNPRHKITKRGQNVTFRCDPISEHNRLYWYRQTLGQGPEFLTYFQNEAQLEKSRLLSDRFSAERPKGSFSTLEIQRTEQGDSAMYLCASSPSVSYEQYFGPGTRLTVT.

About this clonotype: An end of the junction differs from the germline gene, which may be a read error. This chain links TRBV19 with TRBJ1-5; D remains ambiguous. The CDR3 totals 15 residues. Germline values: CDR1 LNHDA, CDR2 SQIVND (reference sequence). CDR3 amino acids: CARSMGRPRNQPQHF. Here the CDR3 DNA reads TGTGCCAGAAGTATGGGCAGGCCTAGGAATCAGCCCCAGCATTTT.

This clonotype showed up many times. The chain couples TRBV27 to TRBJ2-4; no reliable D call. The CDR3 sequence is 13 residues long. The germline V and J ends were trimmed by 4 bases and 7 bases, with 11 bases remaining between them. Germline values: CDR1 MNHEY, CDR2 SMNVEV (reference sequence). This chain's CDR3 is CASSYGPSNIQYF. In DNA form, the CDR3 reads TGTGCCAGCAGTTATGGCCCAAGCAACATTCAGTACTTC.

This clonotype appeared many times. The rearrangement uses TRBV2 and TRBJ1-2; D unresolved. V dropped 4 bases and J dropped 4 bases, with 10 bases sitting between them. The CDR3 totals 13 residues. Germline-derived CDR1 and CDR2 are SNHLY and FYNNEI. The CDR3 loop is CASSALSGYGYTF. The DNA for the CDR3 is TGTGCCAGCAGTGCGCTCTCCGGCTATGGCTACACCTTC.

CDR3 bases: TGTGCCAGCAATCGGGGGGGGGTCGCCTACGAGCAGTACTTC. This gives the protein CASNRGGVAYEQYF. This chain links TRBV6-1 with TRBJ2-7, with TRBD2 identical over 8 bases. The CDR3 extends over 14 amino acids. Germline loops: CDR1 MNHNS, CDR2 SASEGT. V shed 7 bases and J 2 bases; nucleotides not matched to a gene: 7.

The chain uses TRBV4-3 and TRBJ2-3; D not certain. V lost 0 bases to trimming and J lost 0 bases, with 19 bases between them. The germline V gene has CDR1 LGHNA and CDR2 YSLEER. The CDR3 covers 19 residues. The CDR3 spells CASSQDKWAGTASTDTQYF. In DNA, the CDR3 is TGCGCCAGCAGCCAAGATAAGTGGGCAGGTACTGCTAGCACAGATACGCAGTATTTT.

This clonotype was seen ten or more times. DNA for the CDR3: TGTGCCAGCAGCATCCACTACAGGAACACTGAAGCTTTCTTT. It is translated as CASSIHYRNTEAFF. The chain combines TRBV11-2 with TRBJ1-1; D is uncertain. The CDR3 runs to 14 residues. The ends were cut back, 5 bases at V and 1 base at J, with 11 bases in the middle. The germline V gene has CDR1 SGHAT and CDR2 FQNNGV.

Many counts were recorded for this clonotype. J is TRBJ2-7 and V is TRBV4-1; no definite D call. With 1 base removed from V and 1 base from J, the gap between germline ends came to 5 bases. The length of the CDR3 is 13 residues. Germline CDR1 and CDR2: MGHRA and YSYEKL. The CDR3 coding sequence is TGCGCCAGCAGCCAAGCCGGGTCCTACGAGCAGTACTTC. It specifies CASSQAGSYEQYF.